One and the same sample provided the 30 T cell receptor beta chains below, sequenced in a study of CXCR3-negative and CXCR3-positive naive CD8 T cells (dated 2019 in TCRdb). The reads were generated on a NextSeq 550. The Human TCR Profiling Kit (MiLaboratory) was used to prepare UMI-labeled 5' RACE TRB cDNA libraries. TCRdb reprocessed the reads and provides one entry for every CDR3 protein sequence; no DNA is given. The sample table gives approximately 60,000 distinct CDR3 sequences. About 20% of the sample comes from the top ten. The material sequenced was memory CD8+ T cells from blood. What this sample's cell subset or site label stands for: conventional CD8+ memory T cells (TMEM), sorted as controls. These receptor sequences come from a human donor in good health. Some clones in this sample may be carry-over from other donors' samples.

The chain has TRBV25-1 and TRBJ2-1. The CDR3 runs to 12 residues. CDR1 MGHDK and CDR2 SYGVNS come from the germline V gene. CDR3: CASSYSVNEQFF.

CDR3 in amino acids: CASSSTTGATEMTQYF. J is TRBJ2-5 and V is TRBV11-2; there is no DNA to check the TCRdb D call of TRBD1. CDR1 and CDR2 from the germline V gene are SGHAT and FQNNGV. The CDR3 spans 16 residues.

The chain has TRBV5-4 and TRBJ1-1; TCRdb's assignment of TRBD1 cannot be checked, as there is no DNA. Looked up from germline, CDR1 is SGHNT and CDR2 is YYREEE (reference sequence). The CDR3 is 15 amino acids. CDR3 in amino acids: CASSLTRQRNTEAFF.

The chain joins TRBV5-1 to TRBJ2-7. CDR1 is SGHRS, CDR2 YFSETQ, per germline. The CDR3 runs 11 residues. CDR3 amino acids: CASSLANEQYF. Together with reference TRBV5-1 and TRBJ2-7, the CDR3 gives the full variable domain: KAGVTQTPRYLIKTRGQQVTLSCSPISGHRSVSWYQQTPGQGLQFLFEYFSETQRNKGNFPGRFSGRQFSNSRSEMNVSTLELGDSALYLCASSLANEQYFGPGTRLTVT.

The genes are TRBV7-9 and TRBJ2-3; the D call from TCRdb, TRBD1, cannot be confirmed without DNA. The germline CDR1 and CDR2 sequences are SEHNR and FQNEAQ (reference sequence). The CDR3 has 16 residues. The CDR3 loop is CASMDGGGPSTDTQYF.

The chain uses TRBV7-9 and TRBJ2-1; checking the TCRdb D call of TRBD1 is not possible without DNA. Germline CDR1 and CDR2: SEHNR and FQNEAQ (reference sequence). The CDR3 runs to 14 residues. The chain's CDR3 is CASSLGTISNEQFF.

The chain uses TRBV7-3 and TRBJ1-1; TCRdb lists TRBD1, though no DNA is available to test this call. CDR3 length: 17 amino acids. From germline, CDR1 is SGHTA and CDR2 FQGTGA. The chain's CDR3 is CASSPATGGGRSTEAFF.

J is TRBJ1-5 and V is TRBV2; absent DNA, TCRdb's TRBD1 call cannot be checked. CDR3 length: 15 amino acids. Germline CDR1 reads SNHLY; CDR2 reads FYNNEI. The CDR3 protein is CASSKGQATNQPKHF.

This sequence joins TRBV30 and TRBJ1-2. The CDR3 runs 14 residues. Germline V gene sequence: CDR1 GTSNPN, CDR2 SVGIG (reference sequence). The CDR3 spells CAWSVRGAYRGYTF.

V usage is TRBV12-3 or TRBV12-4 and J usage is TRBJ2-7. The CDR3 is made up of 14 amino acids. The CDR3 spells CASSFSRSSYEQYF.

The chain uses TRBV5-5 and TRBJ2-7; TCRdb selects TRBD1, and the lack of DNA leaves this call unchecked. CDR3 length: 12 amino acids. Per germline, CDR1 SGHKS and CDR2 YYEKEE (reference sequence). CDR3 in amino acids: CASSLSGHEQYF. Using reference TRBV5-5 and TRBJ2-7 for the parts outside the CDR3, the full variable domain is DAGVTQSPTHLIKTRGQQVTLRCSPISGHKSVSWYQQVLGQGPQFIFQYYEKEERGRGNFPDRFSARQFPNYSSELNVNALLLGDSALYLCASSLSGHEQYFGPGTRLTVT.

CDR3 sequence: CAIGRDRLPYEQYF. The chain employs TRBV10-3 and TRBJ2-7; as DNA is missing, the TRBD1 call by TCRdb cannot be tested. This CDR3 comprises 14 residues. The germline V gene encodes CDR1 ENHRY and CDR2 SYGVKD.

The chain combines TRBV25-1 with TRBJ2-7; there is no DNA to check the TCRdb D call of TRBD1. CDR1 and CDR2 from the germline V gene are MGHDK and SYGVNS. The CDR3 spans 14 residues. The CDR3 spells CASSEPGGVNEQYF.

The V call is TRBV30, the J call TRBJ2-1; TCRdb reports TRBD2, a call that lacks DNA to check it against. CDR3 length: 14 amino acids. Germline V gene data show CDR1 as GTSNPN and CDR2 as SVGIG (reference sequence). CDR3 residues: CAWELAGGPEEQFF.

V and J are TRBV20-1 and TRBJ2-7; there is no DNA to check the TCRdb D call of TRBD2. This CDR3 comprises 17 residues. CDR1 and CDR2 (germline): DFQATT, SNEGSKA (reference sequence). CDR3 amino acids: CSARGRTSGATGYEQYF.

According to its frequency, this clonotype is medium-sized. The gene calls are TRBV14 and TRBJ2-1; the D gene TCRdb calls, TRBD1, cannot be checked with no DNA. In germline, CDR1 is SGHDN, CDR2 FVKESK. The CDR3 loop spans 15 amino acids. The CDR3 sequence is CASSQGAGSYNEQFF.

V usage is TRBV6-5 and J usage is TRBJ1-4; TCRdb's D gene call, TRBD1, goes unchecked for lack of DNA. CDR3 length: 13 amino acids. CDR1 and CDR2 (germline): MNHEY, SVGAGI. This chain's CDR3 is CASSYGGLEKLFF.

The J gene is TRBJ2-1, the V gene TRBV12-3 or TRBV12-4; the TCRdb D gene call, TRBD1, has no DNA to confirm it. The CDR3 extends over 13 amino acids. The CDR3 protein is CASSFQGHNEQFF.

V usage is TRBV20-1 and J usage is TRBJ1-2; the D call from TCRdb, TRBD1, cannot be confirmed without DNA. This CDR3 is built from 14 residues. In germline, CDR1 is DFQATT, CDR2 SNEGSKA (reference sequence). CDR3 region: CSARDLDRAYGYTF.

The rearrangement joins TRBV2 to TRBJ2-2. CDR1 is SNHLY, CDR2 FYNNEI, per germline. The CDR3 runs 14 residues. CDR3 sequence reads: CASSPETNTGELFF.

The J gene is TRBJ2-3, the V gene TRBV15. Per germline, CDR1 LNHNV and CDR2 YYDKDF (reference sequence). The CDR3 spans 14 residues. The CDR3 protein is CATSRDFGADTQYF.

The V call is TRBV5-1, the J call TRBJ2-3; TCRdb outputs TRBD1, but without DNA this stays unchecked. The CDR3 runs to 15 residues. Germline V CDR1 and CDR2: SGHRS, YFSETQ. The CDR3 loop reads CASSLGQGSQDTQYF.

The rearrangement links TRBV19 to TRBJ2-7; without DNA, the TCRdb call of TRBD1 cannot be checked. Germline V gene sequence: CDR1 LNHDA, CDR2 SQIVND (reference sequence). The CDR3 is 15 amino acids. Here the CDR3 reads CASSITAGPSYEQYF. Variable domain in full (rest from reference TRBV19 and TRBJ2-7): DGGITQSPKYLFRKEGQNVTLSCEQNLNHDAMYWYRQDPGQGLRLIYYSQIVNDFQKGDIAEGYSVSREKKESFPLTVTSAQKNPTAFYLCASSITAGPSYEQYFGPGTRLTVT.

The chain uses TRBV7-9 and TRBJ2-2. Germline values: CDR1 SEHNR, CDR2 FQNEAQ (reference sequence). The CDR3 runs 12 residues. The CDR3 here is CASSLDSGELFF.

The chain recombines TRBV29-1 with TRBJ1-2. The germline V gene encodes CDR1 SQVTM and CDR2 ANQGSEA. The length of the CDR3 is 14 residues. The CDR3 protein is CSVERVDQNYGYTF.

CDR3 loop: CSAIVESGELFF. The chain recombines TRBV29-1 with TRBJ2-2. The germline V gene encodes CDR1 SQVTM and CDR2 ANQGSEA. The CDR3 is 12 residues long.

This chain joins TRBV7-9 and TRBJ1-1. Germline V CDR1 and CDR2: SEHNR, FQNEAQ (reference sequence). This CDR3 region has 13 residues. The CDR3 loop is CASSSPAGTEAFF.

The V call is TRBV29-1, the J call TRBJ2-7; the D call of TRBD2 rests on TCRdb alone, since no DNA is present to check it. Germline lookup yields CDR1 SQVTM and CDR2 ANQGSEA. This CDR3 region has 14 residues. This chain's CDR3 is CSVEVAGVFYEQYF.

The V call is TRBV3-1, the J call TRBJ2-2; no DNA is available, so the TRBD1 call from TCRdb remains unchecked. This CDR3 region has 19 residues. Germline CDR1 reads LGHDT; CDR2 reads YNNKEL (reference sequence). The chain's CDR3 is CASSLDILRDKPNTGELFF.

The chain combines TRBV9 with TRBJ2-1; TCRdb outputs TRBD2, but without DNA this stays unchecked. Germline lookup yields CDR1 SGDLS and CDR2 YYNGEE. This CDR3 contains 18 residues. This CDR3 is CASRGGASGPSSYNEQFF.